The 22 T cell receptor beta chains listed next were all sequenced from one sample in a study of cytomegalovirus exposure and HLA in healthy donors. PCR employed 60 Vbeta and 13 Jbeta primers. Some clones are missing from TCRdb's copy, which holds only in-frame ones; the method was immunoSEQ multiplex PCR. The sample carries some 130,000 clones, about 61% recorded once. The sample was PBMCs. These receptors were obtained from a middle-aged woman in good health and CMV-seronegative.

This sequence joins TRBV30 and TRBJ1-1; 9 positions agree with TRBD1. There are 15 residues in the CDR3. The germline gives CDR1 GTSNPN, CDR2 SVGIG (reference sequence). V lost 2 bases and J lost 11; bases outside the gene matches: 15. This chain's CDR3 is CAWSFLGTGRDRAFF. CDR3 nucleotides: TGTGCCTGGAGTTTTCTCGGGACAGGGAGAGATCGGGCTTTCTTT. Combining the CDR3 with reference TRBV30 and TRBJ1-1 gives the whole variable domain SQTIHQWPATLVQPVGSPLSLECTVEGTSNPNLYWYRQAAGRGLQLLFYSVGIGQISSEVPQNLSASRPQDRQFILSSKKLLLSDSGFYLCAWSFLGTGRDRAFFGQGTRLTVV.

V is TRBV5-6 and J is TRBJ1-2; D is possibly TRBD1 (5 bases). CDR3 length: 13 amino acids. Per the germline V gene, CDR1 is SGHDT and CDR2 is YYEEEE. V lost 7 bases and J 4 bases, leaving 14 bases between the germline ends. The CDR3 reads CASWIQGLYGYTF. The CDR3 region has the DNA TGTGCCAGCTGGATCCAGGGTCTCTATGGCTACACCTTC.

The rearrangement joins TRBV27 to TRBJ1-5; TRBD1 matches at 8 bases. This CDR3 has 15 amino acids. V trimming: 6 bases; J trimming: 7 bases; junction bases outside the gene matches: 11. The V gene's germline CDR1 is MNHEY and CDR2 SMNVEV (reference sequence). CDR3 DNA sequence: TGTGCCAGCAGCCGCCGCGGACAGGGAGGGCAGCCCCAGCATTTT. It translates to CASSRRGQGGQPQHF.

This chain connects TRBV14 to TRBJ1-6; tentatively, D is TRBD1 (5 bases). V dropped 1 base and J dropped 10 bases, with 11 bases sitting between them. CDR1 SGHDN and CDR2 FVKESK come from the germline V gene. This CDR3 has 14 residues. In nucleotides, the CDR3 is TGTGCCAGCAGCCAAGGCCAGGGATCCTCACCCCTCCACTTT. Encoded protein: CASSQGQGSSPLHF.

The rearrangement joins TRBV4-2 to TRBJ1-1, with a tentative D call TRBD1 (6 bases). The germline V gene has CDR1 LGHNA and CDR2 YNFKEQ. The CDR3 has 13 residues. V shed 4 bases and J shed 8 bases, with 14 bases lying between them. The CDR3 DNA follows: TGTGCCAGCAGCCTGGATTTCGACAGGGAAGCTTTCTTT. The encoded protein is CASSLDFDREAFF.

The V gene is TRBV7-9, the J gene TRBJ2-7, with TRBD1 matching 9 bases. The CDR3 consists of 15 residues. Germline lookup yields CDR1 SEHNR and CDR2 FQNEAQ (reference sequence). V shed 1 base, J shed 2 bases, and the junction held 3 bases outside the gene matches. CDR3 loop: CASSLGRQGAYEQYF. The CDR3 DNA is TGTGCCAGCAGCTTAGGTCGACAGGGGGCCTACGAGCAGTACTTC. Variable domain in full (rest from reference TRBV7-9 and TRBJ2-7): DTGVSQNPRHKITKRGQNVTFRCDPISEHNRLYWYRQTLGQGPEFLTYFQNEAQLEKSRLLSDRFSAERPKGSFSTLEIQRTEQGDSAMYLCASSLGRQGAYEQYFGPGTRLTVT.

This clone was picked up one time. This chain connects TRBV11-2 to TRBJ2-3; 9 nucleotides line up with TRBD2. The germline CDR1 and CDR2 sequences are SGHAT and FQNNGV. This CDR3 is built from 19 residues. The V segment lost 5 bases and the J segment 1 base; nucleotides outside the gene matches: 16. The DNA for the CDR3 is TGTGCCAGCAGCAAACGGGCGGGGGGGTTAGAAATGGGCACAGATACGCAGTATTTT. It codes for CASSKRAGGLEMGTDTQYF.

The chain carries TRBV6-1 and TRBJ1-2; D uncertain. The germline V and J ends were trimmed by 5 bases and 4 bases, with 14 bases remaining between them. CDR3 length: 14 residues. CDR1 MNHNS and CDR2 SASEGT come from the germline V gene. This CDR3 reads CASSQAGNAYGYTF. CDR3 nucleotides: TGTGCCAGCAGTCAGGCAGGCAATGCCTATGGCTACACCTTC.

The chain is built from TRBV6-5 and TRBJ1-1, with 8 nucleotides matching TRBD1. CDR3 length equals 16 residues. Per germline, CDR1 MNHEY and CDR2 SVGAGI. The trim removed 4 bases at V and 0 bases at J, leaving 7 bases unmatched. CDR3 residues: CASSSDRGRVNTEAFF. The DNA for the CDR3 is TGTGCCAGCAGTTCCGACAGGGGCAGAGTGAACACTGAAGCTTTCTTT.

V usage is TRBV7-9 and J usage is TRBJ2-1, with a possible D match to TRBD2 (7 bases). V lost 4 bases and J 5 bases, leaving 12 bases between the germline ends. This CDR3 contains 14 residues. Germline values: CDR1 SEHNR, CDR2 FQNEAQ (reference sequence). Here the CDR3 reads CASSYIGGDNEQFF. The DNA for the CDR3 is TGTGCCAGCAGCTACATAGGGGGGGACAATGAGCAGTTCTTC.

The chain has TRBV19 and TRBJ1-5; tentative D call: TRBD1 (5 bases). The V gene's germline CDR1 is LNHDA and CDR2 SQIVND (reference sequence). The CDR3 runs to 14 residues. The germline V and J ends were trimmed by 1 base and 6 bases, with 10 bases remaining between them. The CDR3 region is CASSIAGSSQPQHF. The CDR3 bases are TGTGCCAGTAGTATAGCAGGGTCCAGTCAGCCCCAGCATTTT.

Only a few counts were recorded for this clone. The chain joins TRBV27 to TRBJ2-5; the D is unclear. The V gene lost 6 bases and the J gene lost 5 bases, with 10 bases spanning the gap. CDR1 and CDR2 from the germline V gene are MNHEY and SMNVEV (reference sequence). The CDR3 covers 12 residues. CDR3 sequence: CASRTGLETQYF. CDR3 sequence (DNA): TGTGCCAGCAGGACGGGTTTGGAGACCCAGTACTTC.

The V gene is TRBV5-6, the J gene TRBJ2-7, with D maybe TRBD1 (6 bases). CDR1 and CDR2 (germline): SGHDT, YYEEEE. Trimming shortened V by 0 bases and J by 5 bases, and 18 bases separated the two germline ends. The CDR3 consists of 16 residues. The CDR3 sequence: CASSLGAQGLFDEQYF. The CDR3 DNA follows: TGTGCCAGCAGCTTGGGGGCACAGGGTTTGTTTGACGAGCAGTACTTC.

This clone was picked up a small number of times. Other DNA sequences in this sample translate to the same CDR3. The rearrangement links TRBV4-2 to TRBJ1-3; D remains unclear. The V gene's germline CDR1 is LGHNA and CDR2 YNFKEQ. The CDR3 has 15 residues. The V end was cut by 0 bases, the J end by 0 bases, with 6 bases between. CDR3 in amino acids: CASSQDPGSGNTIYF. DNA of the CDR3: TGTGCCAGCAGCCAAGATCCAGGCTCTGGAAACACCATATATTTT.

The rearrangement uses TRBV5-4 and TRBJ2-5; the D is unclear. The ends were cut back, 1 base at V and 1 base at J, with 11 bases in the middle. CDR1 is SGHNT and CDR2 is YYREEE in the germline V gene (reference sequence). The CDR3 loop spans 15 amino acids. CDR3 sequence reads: CASSLSTEPQETQYF. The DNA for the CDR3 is TGTGCCAGCAGCTTGAGTACGGAGCCCCAAGAGACCCAGTACTTC.

CDR3 sequence (DNA): TGCAGCGTCCGTCGGTCCGGTGGCGGTGAGCAGTTCTTC. This sequence encodes CSVRRSGGGEQFF. The chain carries TRBV29-1 and TRBJ2-1; D ambiguous. CDR3 size: 13 residues. From germline, CDR1 is SQVTM and CDR2 ANQGSEA. Trimming shortened V by 6 bases and J by 9 bases, and 18 bases separated the two germline ends.

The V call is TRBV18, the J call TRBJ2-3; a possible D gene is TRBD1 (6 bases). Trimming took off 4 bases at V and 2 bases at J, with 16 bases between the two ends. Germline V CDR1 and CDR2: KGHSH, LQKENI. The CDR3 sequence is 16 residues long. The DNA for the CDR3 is TGTGCCAGCTCACTCATGGGGGCCTTGCACACAGATACGCAGTATTTT. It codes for CASSLMGALHTDTQYF.

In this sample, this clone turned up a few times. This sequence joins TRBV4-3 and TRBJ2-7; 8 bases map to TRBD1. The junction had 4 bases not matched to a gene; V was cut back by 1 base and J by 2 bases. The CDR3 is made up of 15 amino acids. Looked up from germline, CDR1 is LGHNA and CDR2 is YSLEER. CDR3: CASSQGRTGPYEQYF. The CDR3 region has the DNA TGCGCCAGCAGCCAAGGGCGGACAGGGCCCTACGAGCAGTACTTC.

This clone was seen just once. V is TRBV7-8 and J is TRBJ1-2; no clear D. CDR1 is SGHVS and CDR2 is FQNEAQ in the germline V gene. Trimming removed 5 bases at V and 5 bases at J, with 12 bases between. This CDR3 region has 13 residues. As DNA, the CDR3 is TGTGCCAGCAGCACCCGGGATCTATATGGCTACACCTTC. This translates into CASSTRDLYGYTF.

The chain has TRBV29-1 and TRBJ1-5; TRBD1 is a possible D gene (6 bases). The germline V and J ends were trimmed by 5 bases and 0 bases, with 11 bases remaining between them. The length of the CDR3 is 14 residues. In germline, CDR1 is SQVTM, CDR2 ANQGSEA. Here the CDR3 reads CSVKQGNSNQPQHF. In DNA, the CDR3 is TGCAGCGTTAAACAGGGTAATAGCAATCAGCCCCAGCATTTT.

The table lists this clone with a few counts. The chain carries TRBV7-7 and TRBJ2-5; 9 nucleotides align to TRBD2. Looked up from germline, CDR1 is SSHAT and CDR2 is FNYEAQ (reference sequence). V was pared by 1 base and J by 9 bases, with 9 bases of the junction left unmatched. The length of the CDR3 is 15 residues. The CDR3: CASSLGPSGVAPQYF. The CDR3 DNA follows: TGTGCCAGCAGCTTAGGGCCTAGCGGGGTGGCGCCCCAGTACTTC.

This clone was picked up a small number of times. The CDR3 coding sequence is TGTGCCAGCAGACGTGAGAGGGACTACGAGCAGTACTTC. This encodes CASRRERDYEQYF. V usage is TRBV6-6 and J usage is TRBJ2-7; a possible D gene is TRBD2 (5 bases). The V end was cut by 6 bases, the J end by 3 bases, with 12 bases between. CDR3 size: 13 residues. The V gene's germline CDR1 is MNHNY and CDR2 SVGAGI (reference sequence).